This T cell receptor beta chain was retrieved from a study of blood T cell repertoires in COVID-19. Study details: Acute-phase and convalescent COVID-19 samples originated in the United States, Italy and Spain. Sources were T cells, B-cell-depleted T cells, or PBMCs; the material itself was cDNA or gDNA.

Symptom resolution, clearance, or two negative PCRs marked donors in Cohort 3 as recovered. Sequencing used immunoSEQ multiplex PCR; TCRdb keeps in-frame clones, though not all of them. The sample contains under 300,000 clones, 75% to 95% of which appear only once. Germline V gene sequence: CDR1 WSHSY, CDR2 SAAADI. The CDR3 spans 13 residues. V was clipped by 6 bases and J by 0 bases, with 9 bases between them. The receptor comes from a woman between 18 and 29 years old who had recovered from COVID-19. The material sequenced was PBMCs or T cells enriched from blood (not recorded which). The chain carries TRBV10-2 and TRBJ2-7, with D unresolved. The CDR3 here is CASSLEFSYEQYF. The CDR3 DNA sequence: TGCGCCAGCAGCCTAGAGTTCTCCTACGAGCAGTACTTC.